These 28 T cell receptor beta chains share one sample of origin, sequenced in a study of T cell responses to AZD1222 COVID-19 vaccine. Libraries were prepared by immunoSEQ multiplex PCR; TCRdb keeps only in-frame clonotypes and omits some of them. In all, the sample yields around 150,000 clones. Input material: peripheral blood. These receptors came from an adult in good health.

This chain connects TRBV5-1 to TRBJ1-4; D gene uncertain. This CDR3 is 14 amino acids long. From germline, CDR1 is SGHRS and CDR2 YFSETQ. The V gene lost 0 bases and the J gene lost 4 bases, with 7 bases spanning the gap. CDR3 residues: CASSLGHGNEKLFF. CDR3 DNA: TGCGCCAGCAGCTTGGGACACGGTAATGAAAAACTGTTTTTT.

The chain couples TRBV11-2 to TRBJ1-3; unclear D gene. V was cut by 5 bases and J by 9 bases, with 17 bases left in between. The CDR3 is 14 amino acids. Germline V gene data show CDR1 as SGHAT and CDR2 as FQNNGV. The CDR3: CASSPAVLKSTIYF. CDR3 in DNA: TGTGCCAGCAGCCCCGCGGTTCTTAAGAGCACCATATATTTT.

The chain has TRBV7-2 and TRBJ2-3; D unclear. CDR3 length equals 11 residues. Trimming stripped 2 bases from V and 7 bases from J, with 4 bases between. Germline CDR1 SGHTA, CDR2 FQGNSA. The CDR3 bases are TGTGCCAGCAGCTTATCTAATACGCAGTATTTT. It translates to CASSLSNTQYF.

V is TRBV6-1 and J is TRBJ1-1; 7 nucleotides line up with TRBD1. This CDR3 has 14 residues. V was clipped by 2 bases and J by 4 bases; unmatched bases: 4. Germline values: CDR1 MNHNS, CDR2 SASEGT. The CDR3 loop is CASSEHRGVTEAFF. In DNA, the CDR3 is TGTGCCAGCAGTGAACACAGGGGAGTCACTGAAGCTTTCTTT.

The gene calls are TRBV9 and TRBJ1-1, with D unclear. The V and J ends lost 4 bases and 3 bases respectively, with 22 bases between them. Germline CDR1 SGDLS, CDR2 YYNGEE. There are 17 residues in the CDR3. CDR3 loop: CASSSNSKRVRDTEAFF. CDR3 coding DNA: TGTGCCAGCAGCTCCAACTCAAAGAGGGTTAGGGACACTGAAGCTTTCTTT.

The J gene is TRBJ1-1, the V gene TRBV5-1; D gene ambiguous. V lost 6 bases and J 5 bases, leaving 17 bases between the germline ends. Germline assignment: CDR1 SGHRS and CDR2 YFSETQ. CDR3 size: 14 residues. The CDR3 bases are TGCGCCAGCACCACTGCGGATGGCAGAACTGAAGCTTTCTTT. Its protein product is CASTTADGRTEAFF.

Note on this clone: An end of the junction differs from the germline gene, which may be a read error. The chain carries TRBV11-3 and TRBJ1-6; TRBD1 matches 7 bases. The CDR3 runs 16 residues. Germline loops: CDR1 SGHNT, CDR2 YENEEA. CDR3 in amino acids: CASSLSTTGVNAPLHF. In nucleotides, the CDR3 is TGTGCCAGCAGCTTATCTACCACAGGGGTTAATGCACCCCTCCACTTT.

The V and J genes are TRBV7-9 and TRBJ1-2; the D is unclear. The germline CDR1 and CDR2 sequences are SEHNR and FQNEAQ (reference sequence). The CDR3 spans 12 residues. The ends were cut back, 1 base at V and 6 bases at J, with 6 bases in the middle. The CDR3 DNA is TGTGCCAGCAGCTTAGTCACGAATGGCTACACCTTC. Amino acids: CASSLVTNGYTF.

This chain uses TRBV5-1 with TRBJ2-1; 9 bases fit TRBD1. CDR3 length equals 15 residues. Germline assignment: CDR1 SGHRS and CDR2 YFSETQ. J was trimmed by 1 base and V by 4 bases; bases with no gene match: 3. CDR3 amino acids: CASSGGQGSYNEQFF. The CDR3 nucleotides are TGCGCCAGCAGCGGGGGACAGGGATCCTACAATGAGCAGTTCTTC.

The V gene is TRBV7-9, the J gene TRBJ1-5; TRBD1 agrees at 8 bases. V lost 7 bases, J lost 0 bases, and 14 bases stayed unmatched. CDR3 size: 18 residues. CDR1 and CDR2 (germline): SEHNR, FQNEAQ (reference sequence). The CDR3 coding sequence is TGTGCCAGCACCCTATCCGGGACAGGACCCCTTAGCAATCAGCCCCAGCATTTT. Translating it yields CASTLSGTGPLSNQPQHF.

V is TRBV6-4 and J is TRBJ1-2, with D unresolved. Germline V lookup: CDR1 MRHNA, CDR2 SNTAGT. V gave up 0 bases and J gave up 1 base, with 18 bases separating them. The CDR3 consists of 18 residues. The CDR3 DNA reads TGTGCCAGCAGTGACTCGAGGGTTCAGGAGTTTAATAACTATGGCTACACCTTC. It codes for CASSDSRVQEFNNYGYTF.

This chain connects TRBV4-1 to TRBJ1-3; D gene uncertain. This CDR3 contains 16 residues. V lost 0 bases, J lost 3 bases, and 12 bases lay in between. In germline, CDR1 is MGHRA, CDR2 YSYEKL. CDR3 coding DNA: TGCGCCAGCAGCCAAGATGCCAGGTTAGATGGAAACACCATATATTTT. It specifies CASSQDARLDGNTIYF.

The V call is TRBV7-3, the J call TRBJ2-3; tentatively, D is TRBD2 (6 bases). The CDR3 contains 16 residues. Trimming stripped 2 bases from V and 5 bases from J, with 17 bases between. Germline-derived CDR1 and CDR2 are SGHTA and FQGTGA. DNA of the CDR3: TGTGCCAGCAGCTTAGGTGGGGGGTCATCGCAAGATACGCAGTATTTT. Translation: CASSLGGGSSQDTQYF.

V gene TRBV5-1 combines with J gene TRBJ1-1; TRBD1 is a possible D gene (6 bases). There are 14 residues in the CDR3. Trimming left V 4 bases short and J 1 base short, with 11 bases between. From germline, CDR1 is SGHRS and CDR2 YFSETQ. This CDR3 is CASSRGPENTEAFF. CDR3 DNA: TGCGCCAGCAGCCGGGGGCCCGAGAACACTGAAGCTTTCTTT.

This chain links TRBV7-3 with TRBJ1-1, with TRBD1 matching over 7 bases. The CDR3 has 13 residues. Germline CDR1 is SGHTA and CDR2 is FQGTGA. The V gene end was trimmed by 3 bases and the J gene end by 4 bases; junction bases not matched to a gene: 2. CDR3 nucleotide sequence: TGTGCCAGCAGCTTGGACAGGAGCACTGAAGCTTTCTTT. This translates into CASSLDRSTEAFF.

The rearrangement links TRBV7-2 to TRBJ1-5, with 11 bases aligning to TRBD1. Per germline, CDR1 SGHTA and CDR2 FQGNSA. This CDR3 is built from 14 residues. V lost 5 bases to trimming and J lost 6 bases; unmatched junction nucleotides: 3. The CDR3 here is CASSTGTGGQPQHF. The DNA of the CDR3 is TGTGCCAGCAGCACCGGGACAGGGGGTCAGCCCCAGCATTTT.

The V and J genes are TRBV7-8 and TRBJ2-5, with D maybe TRBD2 (6 bases). Germline V gene lookup returns CDR1 SGHVS and CDR2 FQNEAQ. V was shortened by 3 bases and J by 5 bases, with 22 bases between the two germline ends. CDR3 length equals 17 residues. This CDR3 is CASSLTPWQGGRETQYF. The CDR3 DNA is TGTGCCAGCAGCTTGACCCCCTGGCAGGGAGGACGGGAGACCCAGTACTTC.

The rearrangement uses TRBV28 and TRBJ1-5; tentatively, D is TRBD1 (5 bases). Looked up from germline, CDR1 is MDHEN and CDR2 is SYDVKM. The CDR3 is made up of 13 amino acids. Here the CDR3 DNA reads TGTGTCTCGGGGGGGGATAGCAATCAGCCCCAGCATTTT. Its translation is CVSGGDSNQPQHF.

The chain combines TRBV19 with TRBJ1-2; D possibly corresponds to TRBD1 (5 bases). V lost 4 bases and J 5 bases, leaving 17 bases between the germline ends. This CDR3 has 15 amino acids. Germline V gene data show CDR1 as LNHDA and CDR2 as SQIVND (reference sequence). The CDR3 protein is CASSTTTGSGYGYTF. The DNA of the CDR3 is TGTGCCAGTAGTACCACAACAGGATCGGGGTATGGCTACACCTTC.

This chain links TRBV6-2 or TRBV6-3 with TRBJ2-1, with D tentatively TRBD1 (6 bases). Germline values: CDR1 MNHEY, CDR2 SVGEGT. Trimming took off 4 bases at V and 2 bases at J, with 9 bases between the two ends. This CDR3 has 14 residues. The DNA for the CDR3 is TGTGCCAGCAGTTTACAGGGAGCCTACAATGAGCAGTTCTTC. Residues: CASSLQGAYNEQFF.

This sequence joins TRBV6-5 and TRBJ2-7; D uncertain. This CDR3 has 15 amino acids. CDR1 and CDR2 from the germline V gene are MNHEY and SVGAGI. V was pared by 5 bases and J by 0 bases, with 14 bases between. As DNA, the CDR3 is TGTGCCAGCAGTCGGAACCCCAGTTCCTCCTACGAGCAGTACTTC. It yields the protein CASSRNPSSSYEQYF.

The V gene is TRBV6-6, the J gene TRBJ1-3; 7 bases are a match to TRBD1. Losses at the gene ends were 5 bases for V and 0 bases for J; bases not matched to a gene: 7. This CDR3 comprises 16 residues. Germline V gene data show CDR1 as MNHNY and CDR2 as SVGAGI (reference sequence). The chain's CDR3 is CASSRATGYSGNTIYF. The CDR3 DNA sequence: TGTGCCAGCAGTCGAGCGACAGGGTACTCTGGAAACACCATATATTTT.

This chain links TRBV6-5 with TRBJ1-6; 8 positions agree with TRBD1. V was clipped by 4 bases and J by 7 bases; unmatched bases: 6. The CDR3 has 15 amino acids. Germline values: CDR1 MNHEY, CDR2 SVGAGI. The CDR3 protein is CASSLDRVRNSPLHF. The CDR3 nucleotides read TGTGCCAGCAGTTTGGACAGGGTCCGAAATTCACCCCTCCACTTT.

The chain uses TRBV6-5 and TRBJ2-7, with 7 bases aligning to TRBD2. Germline CDR1 reads MNHEY; CDR2 reads SVGAGI. The CDR3 is 12 amino acids. After removal of 6 bases from V and 6 bases from J, the junction contained 5 bases not matched to a gene. The CDR3 reads CASRGGLGEQYF. DNA for the CDR3: TGTGCCAGCAGGGGGGGGTTGGGCGAGCAGTACTTC.

The V call is TRBV11-3, the J call TRBJ2-5; 8 nucleotides line up with TRBD2. Germline values: CDR1 SGHNT, CDR2 YENEEA. The CDR3 is 14 residues long. With 1 base clipped from V and 7 bases from J, the junction kept 5 bases outside the gene matches. The CDR3 is CASSLGESGGTQYF. The CDR3 nucleotides are TGTGCCAGCAGCTTAGGCGAGAGCGGGGGGACCCAGTACTTC. Full variable domain (rest looked up from reference TRBV11-3 and TRBJ2-5): EAGVVQSPRYKIIEKKQPVAFWCNPISGHNTLYWYLQNLGQGPELLIRYENEEAVDDSQLPKDRFSAERLKGVDSTLKIQPAELGDSAVYLCASSLGESGGTQYFGPGTRLLVL.

This sequence joins TRBV2 and TRBJ1-1; TRBD1 matches 9 bases. Trimming cost V 5 bases and J 4 bases; bases outside gene matches: 14. The CDR3 spans 17 residues. CDR1 is SNHLY and CDR2 is FYNNEI in the germline V gene. CDR3 sequence reads: CASSTSPGTGSVTEAFF. For the CDR3, the DNA is TGTGCCAGCAGTACCTCTCCCGGGACAGGGTCGGTCACTGAAGCTTTCTTT.

The chain has TRBV18 and TRBJ2-6, with D perhaps given as TRBD1 or TRBD2 (5 bases each). Germline lookup yields CDR1 KGHSH and CDR2 LQKENI. The V gene lost 3 bases and the J gene lost 0 bases, with 9 bases spanning the gap. The CDR3 length is 16 residues. CDR3 protein: CASSPGVSSGANVLTF. The CDR3 DNA sequence: TGTGCCAGCTCACCGGGGGTGAGCTCTGGGGCCAACGTCCTGACTTTC.

The chain joins TRBV2 to TRBJ1-6; TRBD1 agrees at 9 bases. After removal of 5 bases from V and 2 bases from J, the junction contained 7 bases not matched to a gene. The CDR3 totals 17 residues. Germline V lookup: CDR1 SNHLY, CDR2 FYNNEI. The CDR3 is CASSKDRGGTYNSPLHF. CDR3 nucleotides: TGTGCCAGCAGTAAGGACAGGGGTGGAACCTATAATTCACCCCTCCACTTT.